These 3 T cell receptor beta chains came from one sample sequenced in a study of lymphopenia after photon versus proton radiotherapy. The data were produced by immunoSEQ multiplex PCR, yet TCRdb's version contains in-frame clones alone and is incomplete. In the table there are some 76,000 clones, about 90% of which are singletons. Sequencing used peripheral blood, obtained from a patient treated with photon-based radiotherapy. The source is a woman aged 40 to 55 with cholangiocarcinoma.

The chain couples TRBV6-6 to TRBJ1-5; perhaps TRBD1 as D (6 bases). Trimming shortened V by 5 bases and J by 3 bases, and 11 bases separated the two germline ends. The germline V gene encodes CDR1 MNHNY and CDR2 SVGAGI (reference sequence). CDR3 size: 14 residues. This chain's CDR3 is CASSVQGNNQPQHF. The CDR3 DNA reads TGTGCCAGCAGTGTCCAGGGGAACAATCAGCCCCAGCATTTT.

The CDR3 bases are TGCGCCAGCAGCCAAGAGAATGGCTACACCTTC. Translating it yields CASSQENGYTF. The rearrangement links TRBV4-1 to TRBJ1-2; D uncertain. Trimming left V 0 bases short and J 6 bases short, with 2 bases between. This CDR3 has 11 amino acids. Germline V gene lookup returns CDR1 MGHRA and CDR2 YSYEKL.

CDR3 DNA: TGTGCCAGCAGTCCTAGGGGGCGCGGTAACTATGGCTACACCTTC. Its translation: CASSPRGRGNYGYTF. J is TRBJ1-2 and V is TRBV28, with TRBD1 matching over 7 bases. This CDR3 has 15 amino acids. Germline values: CDR1 MDHEN, CDR2 SYDVKM. Trimming at V came to 5 bases and at J to 1 base, leaving 7 bases not matched to a gene.